The entry that follows covers one TCR beta chain sequence. This entry is derived from a study of blood T cell repertoires in COVID-19. Whole-study context: T cells, B-cell-depleted T cells, or PBMCs provided the cDNA or gDNA that served as material.

Authors' methods: Quantification of nucleated cells was approximated via reference gene primer amplification. Using immunoSEQ multiplex PCR, the repertoire was profiled, and TCRdb retains in-frame clones only, with some absent. The V and J calls and clone size come from that table; D and trimming were worked out from the DNA. The sample has 70,000 or so clones, about 89% seen once. Trimming pared 2 bases from V and 2 bases from J, leaving 10 bases between. The CDR3 is made up of 14 amino acids. Germline lookup yields CDR1 MNHEY and CDR2 SVGAGI. The TCR sequence derives from a man aged 55 to 69 with acute or convalescent COVID-19. The chain employs TRBV6-5 and TRBJ2-7; the D gene is possibly TRBD1 (5 bases). Material for sequencing was peripheral blood. CDR3 loop: CASSYNVGAYEQYF. In DNA form, the CDR3 reads TGTGCCAGCAGTTACAACGTAGGGGCCTACGAGCAGTACTTC.